The 25 T cell receptor beta chains reported below all come from one sample, sequenced in a study of regulatory T cells in long-lasting Graves disease. The time point is: persistent/refractory GD, antithyroid drugs over 5 years with positive TRAb. PBMC RNA served as the TCR library source. Relying on iRepertoire HTBI primers and Arm-PCR of CDR3 regions, the team built TCR beta libraries. TCRdb recomputed calls from the multiplex PCR reads with MiXCR, one row per CDR3 protein. This table has roughly 470,000 distinct CDR3 sequences, 20% to 25% appearing once. Material: peripheral blood mononuclear cells (PBMCs), obtained when the disease was refractory, from a patient treated with antithyroid drugs. These receptors were collected from a female donor with Graves disease.

This clonotype was detected ten times or more. The chain uses TRBV28 and TRBJ2-7, with 9 nucleotides matching TRBD2. The CDR3 spans 14 residues. The V segment lost 7 bases and the J segment 0 bases; nucleotides outside the gene matches: 4. Germline V CDR1 and CDR2: MDHEN, SYDVKM. DNA of the CDR3: TGTGCCAGCACCGGGACTAGCAGCTCCTACGAGCAGTACTTC. Its translation is CASTGTSSSYEQYF.

This chain joins TRBV29-1 and TRBJ2-7, with D possibly TRBD1 on 5 matching bases. This CDR3 is 13 amino acids long. Germline values: CDR1 SQVTM, CDR2 ANQGSEA. With 4 bases removed from V and 3 bases from J, the gap between germline ends came to 13 bases. DNA for the CDR3: TGCAGCGTTGCCCCCGGACAAAACTACGAGCAGTACTTC. Protein sequence: CSVAPGQNYEQYF.

This clonotype was recorded a few times. This chain links TRBV19 with TRBJ1-4, with D hard to call. The length of the CDR3 is 11 residues. Germline-derived CDR1 and CDR2 are LNHDA and SQIVND (reference sequence). Trimming shortened V by 1 base and J by 8 bases, and 2 bases separated the two germline ends. The CDR3 bases are TGTGCCAGTAGTATAGGCGAAAAACTGTTTTTT. It specifies CASSIGEKLFF.

This clonotype occurred many times. V and J are TRBV29-1 and TRBJ2-7; D unclear. V was shortened by 5 bases and J by 0 bases, with 11 bases between the two germline ends. CDR1 and CDR2 (germline): SQVTM, ANQGSEA. The CDR3 runs 13 residues. CDR3 sequence reads: CSVHAPHSYEQYF. The CDR3 DNA reads as TGCAGCGTTCACGCACCCCACTCCTACGAGCAGTACTTC.

The genes are TRBV9 and TRBJ2-7, with D uncertain. The length of the CDR3 is 14 residues. Germline V gives CDR1 SGDLS, CDR2 YYNGEE. Trimming removed 0 bases from V and 0 bases from J, with 7 bases in between. The CDR3 DNA follows: TGTGCCAGCAGCGTAGCGGAGAGCTCCTACGAGCAGTACTTC. This translates into CASSVAESSYEQYF.

This clonotype has only a few counts. The rearrangement joins TRBV14 to TRBJ1-2, with D perhaps matching TRBD1 (6 bases). The CDR3 is 16 residues long. Looked up from germline, CDR1 is SGHDN and CDR2 is FVKESK. Trimming removed 0 bases from V and 5 bases from J, with 16 bases in between. CDR3 amino acids: CASSQDTTGMMYGYTF. For the CDR3, the DNA is TGTGCCAGCAGCCAAGATACAACAGGGATGATGTATGGCTACACCTTC.

In this sample, this clonotype is large (0.1 to 1%). V gene TRBV7-8 combines with J gene TRBJ2-2, with D maybe TRBD2 (7 bases). This CDR3 is 16 amino acids long. CDR1 is SGHVS and CDR2 is FQNEAQ in the germline V gene. The ends were cut back, 5 bases at V and 0 bases at J, with 13 bases in the middle. The CDR3 nucleotides read TGTGCCAGCAGCCCTTGGGGGGGCCCGAACACCGGGGAGCTGTTTTTT. Its translation: CASSPWGGPNTGELFF.

The J gene is TRBJ2-2, the V gene TRBV5-5, with no clear D. Germline-derived CDR1 and CDR2 are SGHKS and YYEKEE (reference sequence). The CDR3 sequence is 13 residues long. Trimming removed 0 bases from V and 6 bases from J, with 6 bases in between. CDR3: CASSLDGPGELFF. As DNA, the CDR3 is TGTGCCAGCAGCTTGGACGGGCCCGGGGAGCTGTTTTTT. The entire variable domain, with the rest obtained from reference TRBV5-5 and TRBJ2-2, is as follows: DAGVTQSPTHLIKTRGQQVTLRCSPISGHKSVSWYQQVLGQGPQFIFQYYEKEERGRGNFPDRFSARQFPNYSSELNVNALLLGDSALYLCASSLDGPGELFFGEGSRLTVL.

A word on this clonotype: Without the conserved terminal phenylalanine or tryptophan, this CDR3 likely stems from a read error. The chain uses TRBV19 and TRBJ2-7; possible D gene TRBD2, 5 bases. Trimming took 3 bases from V and 5 from J, leaving 17 bases between them. The CDR3 totals 15 residues. CDR1 LNHDA and CDR2 SQIVND come from the germline V gene (reference sequence). DNA for the CDR3: TGTGCCAGTAGTATCCCCCGACGGGGTGGCCACGAGCAGTACCTC. This gives the protein CASSIPRRGGHEQYL.

As for this clonotype: The junction differs from germline at one of its ends, possibly a read error. The V call is TRBV4-2, the J call TRBJ1-1; D is perhaps TRBD1 (6 bases). From germline, CDR1 is LGHNA and CDR2 YNFKEQ. The CDR3 is 14 amino acids. The CDR3 loop reads CASTQRGGRTEASF. Written as DNA, the CDR3 is TGTGCCAGCACTCAACGAGGGGGACGCACTGAAGCTTCCTTT.

In this sample, this clonotype turned up many times. The chain combines TRBV28 with TRBJ1-1, with a tentative D call TRBD1 (5 bases). From germline, CDR1 is MDHEN and CDR2 SYDVKM. The germline V and J ends were trimmed by 5 bases and 0 bases, with 16 bases remaining between them. The CDR3 sequence is 16 residues long. In DNA, the CDR3 is TGTGCCAGCAGTCTATACAGGCTGGGCATGAACACTGAAGCTTTCTTT. Encoded protein: CASSLYRLGMNTEAFF.

The chain uses TRBV4-3 and TRBJ2-7, with D perhaps TRBD1 (6 bases). V lost 1 base, J lost 0 bases, and 13 bases lay in between. Per the germline V gene, CDR1 is LGHNA and CDR2 is YSLEER. The CDR3 consists of 16 residues. The CDR3 loop reads CASSQGKTGYSYEQYF. The CDR3 nucleotides are TGCGCCAGCAGCCAAGGGAAGACAGGCTACTCCTACGAGCAGTACTTC.

The sample holds many counts of this clonotype. The chain couples TRBV29-1 to TRBJ2-3; no definite D call. The CDR3 spans 11 residues. Germline V gene data show CDR1 as SQVTM and CDR2 as ANQGSEA. V dropped 7 bases and J dropped 5 bases, with 10 bases sitting between them. In nucleotides, the CDR3 is TGCAGCGCCGTTCCGGGAGATACGCAGTATTTT. Translating gives CSAVPGDTQYF.

To note about this clonotype: Just one base apart from a much larger clone, this may be a read error. The CDR3 coding sequence is TGTGCCACCAGTGATTTAAGAGGTGAAGATTTCTTT. This gives the protein CATSDLRGEDFF. The rearrangement links TRBV24-1 to TRBJ1-1, with D unresolved. CDR1 is KGHDR and CDR2 is SFDVKD in the germline V gene. This CDR3 region has 12 residues.

The chain uses TRBV4-1 and TRBJ2-7; 7 bases agree with TRBD2. Germline-derived CDR1 and CDR2 are MGHRA and YSYEKL. This CDR3 region has 17 residues. Germline trimming cut 0 bases from V and 3 bases from J; bases unmatched to any gene: 11. The CDR3 spells CASSQDSTSARHYEQYF. The CDR3 nucleotides are TGCGCCAGCAGCCAAGATTCAACTAGCGCGAGGCACTACGAGCAGTACTTC.

The table lists this clonotype with many counts. The chain employs TRBV7-3 and TRBJ2-7; D call uncertain. V was trimmed by 1 base and J by 4 bases, leaving 11 bases between them. Germline CDR1 is SGHTA and CDR2 is FQGTGA. The CDR3 sequence is 14 residues long. The CDR3 sequence is CASSLIAGAYEQYF. The DNA of the CDR3 is TGTGCCAGCAGCTTAATTGCCGGAGCTTACGAGCAGTACTTC.

This clonotype was seen many times. V gene TRBV11-1 combines with J gene TRBJ2-4, with D tentatively TRBD1 (6 bases). In germline, CDR1 is SGHAT, CDR2 FQDESV (reference sequence). Trimming cost V 5 bases and J 8 bases, with 16 bases left between them. This CDR3 contains 14 residues. The CDR3 here is CASSLKTGWDIQYF. In nucleotides, the CDR3 is TGTGCCAGCAGCCTTAAAACAGGGTGGGACATTCAGTACTTC.

The table lists this clonotype with many counts. The CDR3 region has the DNA TGTGCCAGCAGTTATGGACAGGGGGACACTGAAGCTTTCTTT. It codes for CASSYGQGDTEAFF. The chain is built from TRBV6-2 or TRBV6-3 and TRBJ1-1; 10 nucleotides agree with TRBD1. The CDR3 has 14 residues. Germline-derived CDR1 and CDR2 are MNHEY and SVGEGT. The junction had 1 base not matched to a gene; V was cut back by 3 bases and J by 3 bases.

In DNA, the CDR3 is TGTGCCAGCAGCAACCCTTCTAGCGGGATTCACGAGCAGTACTTC. Protein sequence: CASSNPSSGIHEQYF. The V and J genes are TRBV7-9 and TRBJ2-7; 9 bases align to TRBD2. Germline trimming cut 5 bases from V and 5 bases from J; bases unmatched to any gene: 10. CDR3 length: 15 amino acids. From germline, CDR1 is SEHNR and CDR2 FQNEAQ (reference sequence).

This clonotype was counted at least ten times. V and J are TRBV28 and TRBJ1-2; D unresolved. The V end was cut by 2 bases, the J end by 7 bases, with 8 bases between. The CDR3 is made up of 12 amino acids. Looked up from germline, CDR1 is MDHEN and CDR2 is SYDVKM. The CDR3 spells CASSLRGFGYTF. CDR3 bases: TGTGCCAGCAGTTTAAGAGGGTTTGGCTACACCTTC.

This clonotype was observed at least ten times. The chain uses TRBV29-1 and TRBJ1-2; unclear D gene. V was trimmed by 4 bases and J by 0 bases, leaving 15 bases between them. The CDR3 has 15 residues. Germline V gives CDR1 SQVTM, CDR2 ANQGSEA. CDR3 amino acids: CSVVPGAAANYGYTF. Here the CDR3 DNA reads TGCAGCGTTGTACCGGGCGCGGCAGCTAACTATGGCTACACCTTC.

Notes on this clonotype: A much larger clone is a single base away; this may be a read error. The rearrangement joins TRBV6-1 to TRBJ2-7; tentatively, D is TRBD2 (5 bases). The CDR3 loop spans 14 amino acids. Germline V gives CDR1 MNHNS, CDR2 SASEGT. V lost 6 bases and J lost 2, with 14 bases in between. The CDR3 spells CASSSQLVTYEQYF. The CDR3 DNA is TGTGCCAGCAGCTCTCAACTAGTCACCTACGAGCAGTACTTC.

This chain uses TRBV12-3 or TRBV12-4 with TRBJ1-4; D is undetermined. V was clipped by 5 bases and J by 8 bases, with 12 bases between them. CDR3 length equals 13 residues. The DNA for the CDR3 is TGTGCCAGCAGTGGAACGACGCGAGAAAAACTGTTTTTT. Protein: CASSGTTREKLFF.

This clonotype came up many times. V usage is TRBV28 and J usage is TRBJ2-7; TRBD2 might be the D (5 bases). The CDR3 loop spans 14 amino acids. Trimming stripped 3 bases from V and 7 bases from J, with 16 bases between. CDR1 and CDR2 (germline): MDHEN, SYDVKM. CDR3 region: CASSFFATRGEQYF. CDR3 in DNA: TGTGCCAGCAGTTTCTTCGCGACTCGGGGAGAGCAGTACTTC.

V usage is TRBV19 and J usage is TRBJ1-1, with 7 bases identical to TRBD1. This CDR3 region has 14 residues. Germline CDR1 reads LNHDA; CDR2 reads SQIVND (reference sequence). V lost 5 bases, J lost 3 bases, and 6 bases stayed unmatched. In nucleotides, the CDR3 is TGTGCCAGTAGTGCAGGACAGGACCACACTGAAGCTTTCTTT. As protein: CASSAGQDHTEAFF.